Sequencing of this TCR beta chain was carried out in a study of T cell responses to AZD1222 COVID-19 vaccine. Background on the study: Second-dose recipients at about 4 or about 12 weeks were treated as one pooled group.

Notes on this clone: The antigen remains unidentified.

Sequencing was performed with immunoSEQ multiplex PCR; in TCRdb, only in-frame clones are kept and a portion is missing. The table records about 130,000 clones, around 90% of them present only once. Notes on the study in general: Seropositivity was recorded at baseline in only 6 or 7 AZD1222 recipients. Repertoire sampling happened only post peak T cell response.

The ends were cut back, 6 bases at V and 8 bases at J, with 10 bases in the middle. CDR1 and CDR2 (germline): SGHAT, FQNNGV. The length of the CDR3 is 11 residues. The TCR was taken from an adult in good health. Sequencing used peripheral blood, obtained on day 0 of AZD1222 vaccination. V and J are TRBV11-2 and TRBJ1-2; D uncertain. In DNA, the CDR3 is TGTGCCAGCAGAGGACTAAGGGGCTACACCTTC. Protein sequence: CASRGLRGYTF.